The clone carrying this TCR beta chain was counted once. Its matching antigen is unknown. Sequencing targeted expressed TCRB transcripts, as all isolated RNA had been reverse transcribed. Sequenced by immunoSEQ multiplex PCR; TCRdb stores in-frame clones only, minus some. The table includes about 900,000 clones, roughly a sixth detected once. CDR3 length: 17 residues. Per the germline V gene, CDR1 is SGHTA and CDR2 is FQGTGA. V lost 1 base to trimming and J lost 2 bases; unmatched junction nucleotides: 8. The data were taken from a study of beta chain features in type 1 diabetes. Overall study results and limits: Researchers reported that naive, central memory and Treg TCRB repertoires appeared more similar in patients than in healthy donors. Shortening of TCRB CDR3s, moderate but significant, appeared in all four CD4+ subsets of Type 1 diabetes patients.

Averaging roughly 100 mL, one heparinised blood draw was given by each donor. The material sequenced was naive CD4+ T cells from blood. The chain links TRBV7-3 to TRBJ2-5; 9 bases fit TRBD1. The sequence came from a woman under 30 in good health. CDR3 nucleotides: TGTGCCAGCAGCTTAAGGCCGGGACAGGGTAAACAAGAGACCCAGTACTTC. This sequence encodes CASSLRPGQGKQETQYF. The full variable domain, with the rest looked up from reference TRBV7-3 and TRBJ2-5, is GAGVSQTPSNKVTEKGKYVELRCDPISGHTALYWYRQSLGQGPEFLIYFQGTGAADDSGLPNDRFFAVRPEGSVSTLKIQRTERGDSAVYLCASSLRPGQGKQETQYFGPGTRLLVL.